This TCR beta chain was profiled in a study of PD-L1 blockade in urothelial cancer (TCRdb year 2017). Study-level background: All patients started therapy in the mid-2010s and received atezolizumab 1,200 mg intravenously every 3 weeks. Blood samples were analyzed 3 weeks after the start of treatment (second dose) and 6 weeks after the start of treatment. An ECOG performance status of 0 or 1 was recorded for the patients, and 0 to 3 prior chemotherapy regimens had been received by the patients. Twenty-five of 29 patients were identified as males with urothelial cancer of bladder origin, and a prior smoking history was reported by 18 of 29 patients. An exploratory multi-omic analysis was conducted of the somatic, immune and clinical correlates of response to PD-L1 blockade with atezolizumab in urothelial cancer. Progression-free survival longer than 6 months counted as durable clinical benefit, and TCR features were additionally tested against both progression-free and overall survival. Blood samples gave median yields of approximately 130,000 T cells and over 80,000 unique TCRs, along with a median clonality of approximately 0.084. Twenty-nine patients had pretreatment blood TCR-seq, approximately 24 had at least one posttreatment blood collection, and approximately 24 had tumor TCR-seq. Durable clinical benefit was achieved by nine patients but not by the remaining 20. In the same patients who had TCR sequencing, pretreatment tumors also underwent whole exome sequencing and RNA sequencing. Pretreatment tumor samples, along with matched peripheral blood serially collected before and after atezolizumab treatment, were subjected to TCR sequencing.

Turning to this clone: Its antigen target is currently unknown. Base qualities were left out, and no much larger clone turns up one base away.

The sample's time point, from its label and the paper: pretreatment peripheral blood. The cohort comprised roughly 30 patients with locally advanced or metastatic urothelial carcinoma treated at Memorial Sloan Kettering on a trial protocol. Peripheral blood mononuclear cells were collected pretreatment and during treatment, at between 1 and 8 total time points per patient. The Qiagen DNeasy Blood extraction kit was used to purify genomic DNA from total PBMCs and from tumor samples. PBMCs were collected pretreatment and during treatment, and were isolated and stored as previously described. Synthetic TCR analog templates were spiked into each PCR to estimate absolute template abundance from read counts. The immunoSEQ assay used bias-controlled V and J gene primers to amplify TCRbeta CDR3 regions from genomic DNA. Sequencing of rearranged TCRbeta segments was performed at approximately 20X coverage. The original pipeline was this. Sequencing errors were corrected by clustering and CDR3s were annotated against IMGT to assign V, D and J genes. Downstream analyses used only productive TCRbeta rearrangements and left out out-of-frame or stop-codon sequences. To compute clonality, Shannon entropy was normalized by the log of the number of unique productive sequences and then subtracted from one. Clones differing between time points or between blood and tumor were identified by Fisher's exact test with Benjamini-Hochberg correction at adjusted p below 0.01. TCRdb holds this immuneACCESS table with in-frame rearrangements only. Some clones are missing; in checked studies, unresolved V genes explain under half, and the rest has no known cause. The DNA gave D and trimming, while V, J and clone size come from that table. The sample profile shows 130,000 or so clones; about four fifths of them were found once. The ten most abundant clones make up roughly 3.2% of the sample.

The germline V gene sets CDR1 to SQVTM and CDR2 to ANQGSEA. V sheds 4 bases and J sheds 6 bases, leaving 13 bases between their ends. The CDR3 measures 12 amino acids from cysteine to phenylalanine. The sequence is cut down to CDR3 DNA, 36 bases in frame from base 1. The paper as a whole reports these results and caveats: A pretreatment peripheral blood TCR clonality below the median was linked to improved progression-free and overall survival. Because the sample size was small (n ≈ 30) and many exploratory analyses were performed, the results are intended to be hypothesis-generating. Patients with durable benefit showed greater expansion of tumor-associated TCR clones in peripheral blood 3 weeks after starting treatment (n of about 20, p = 0.022).

The receptor comes from a man aged 45-65 years with urothelial cancer. The chain is made from TRBV29-1 and TRBJ2-7; the D gene is unclear. Here the sequenced sample was PBMCs, taken around atezolizumab (anti-PD-L1) treatment. The CDR3 region reads CSVAAGPGEQYF. Read as DNA, the sequence is TGCAGCGTTGCAGCAGGCCCCGGCGAGCAGTACTTC.